The 13 T cell receptor beta chains reported below all come from one sample, sequenced in a study of blood T cell repertoires in COVID-19. Method: immunoSEQ multiplex PCR; TCRdb's copy keeps in-frame clones and lacks some. The top ten clones hold more than 1.4% of a sample with nearly 300,000 clones, approximately 84% of them seen once. The source material was peripheral blood. The source of these receptors is a human donor with COVID-19, enrolled during active disease. The donor label of this sample is uncertain.

J is TRBJ1-2 and V is TRBV11-1, with no clear D. Germline V gene sequence: CDR1 SGHAT, CDR2 FQDESV (reference sequence). V was trimmed by 1 base and J by 1 base, leaving 7 bases between them. CDR3 size: 14 residues. CDR3 sequence: CASSLGGGNYGYTF. CDR3 bases: TGTGCCAGCAGCTTAGGCGGCGGTAACTATGGCTACACCTTC.

The chain carries TRBV19 and TRBJ2-3; tentatively, D is TRBD2 (6 bases). CDR1 and CDR2 (germline): LNHDA, SQIVND (reference sequence). CDR3 length: 14 residues. The V end was cut by 7 bases, the J end by 2 bases, with 13 bases between. CDR3 region: CASNTGETTDTQYF. In DNA form, the CDR3 reads TGTGCCAGTAATACGGGAGAGACCACAGATACGCAGTATTTT.

The CDR3 DNA sequence: TGTGCCAGCAGCCAGACTAGCGGAACCTACAATGAGCAGTTCTTC. It is translated as CASSQTSGTYNEQFF. The gene calls are TRBV14 and TRBJ2-1, with 9 bases identical to TRBD2. This CDR3 spans 15 amino acids. Unmatched junction bases numbered 2, after V lost 3 bases and J lost 2 bases. Germline V gene lookup returns CDR1 SGHDN and CDR2 FVKESK.

The chain couples TRBV28 to TRBJ1-1, with 8 bases aligning to TRBD1. Germline assignment: CDR1 MDHEN and CDR2 SYDVKM. This CDR3 is built from 16 residues. J was trimmed by 1 base and V by 6 bases; bases with no gene match: 10. The CDR3 loop reads CASSPPGGERNTEAFF. CDR3 sequence (DNA): TGTGCCAGCAGCCCTCCAGGGGGCGAGAGGAACACTGAAGCTTTCTTT.

The genes are TRBV3-1 (or the pseudogene TRBV3-2) and TRBJ1-1, with 11 bases aligning to TRBD1. Unmatched junction bases numbered 3, after V lost 0 bases and J lost 9 bases. The CDR3 runs 14 residues. Germline CDR1 and CDR2: LGHDT and YNNKEL (reference sequence). CDR3 sequence (DNA): TGTGCCAGCAGCCAAGAAAGGACAGGGGGCAAAGCTTTCTTT. Amino acid sequence: CASSQERTGGKAFF.

The CDR3 nucleotides are TGTGCCAGCAGCTTATTAGGGACAGGGGCTGGAAACACCATATATTTT. Protein: CASSLLGTGAGNTIYF. This rearrangement joins TRBV11-2 to TRBJ1-3; TRBD1 matches 10 bases. This CDR3 has 16 residues. Germline V gene sequence: CDR1 SGHAT, CDR2 FQNNGV. With V trimmed by 2 bases and J by 2 bases, 3 bases remained unmatched. The variable domain in full, with the rest retrieved from reference TRBV11-2 and TRBJ1-3, is EAGVAQSPRYKIIEKRQSVAFWCNPISGHATLYWYQQILGQGPKLLIQFQNNGVVDDSQLPKDRFSAERLKGVDSTLKIQPAKLEDSAVYLCASSLLGTGAGNTIYFGEGSWLTVV.

The rearrangement uses TRBV5-5 and TRBJ1-2; TRBD1 agrees at 11 bases. Per the germline V gene, CDR1 is SGHKS and CDR2 is YYEKEE (reference sequence). V shed 0 bases and J 2 bases; nucleotides not matched to a gene: 6. CDR3 size: 17 residues. The CDR3 is CASSLAGTGGSNYGYTF. The CDR3 region has the DNA TGTGCCAGCAGCTTGGCCGGGACAGGGGGTTCAAACTATGGCTACACCTTC.

On this clone itself: The sample carries other DNA sequences with the same CDR3. V usage is TRBV27 and J usage is TRBJ2-2; no reliable D call. The germline CDR1 and CDR2 sequences are MNHEY and SMNVEV (reference sequence). The V and J ends lost 0 bases and 1 base respectively, with 9 bases between them. The CDR3 loop spans 16 amino acids. The CDR3 loop reads CASSLSRALNTGELFF. CDR3 nucleotide sequence: TGTGCCAGCAGTTTATCGCGCGCCCTGAACACCGGGGAGCTGTTTTTT.

The chain links TRBV28 to TRBJ1-2; D remains unclear. The CDR3 is made up of 12 amino acids. The V and J ends lost 11 bases and 0 bases respectively, with 10 bases between them. Germline CDR1 and CDR2: MDHEN and SYDVKM. In DNA form, the CDR3 reads TGTGCCGGGAGCAGAACTAACTATGGCTACACCTTC. It is translated as CAGSRTNYGYTF.

CDR3 bases: TGTGCCAGCGTAGCGGGAGGGCCGTATACGCAGTATTTT. This sequence encodes CASVAGGPYTQYF. The chain links TRBV25-1 to TRBJ2-3, with TRBD2 matching 11 bases. CDR1 is MGHDK, CDR2 SYGVNS, per germline. The CDR3 runs 13 residues. The V segment lost 8 bases and the J segment 7 bases; nucleotides outside the gene matches: 5.

CDR3 protein: CASSPPQTRGYGYTF. The CDR3, as DNA: TGTGCCAGCAGTCCCCCCCAGACCCGGGGCTATGGCTACACCTTC. V and J are TRBV27 and TRBJ1-2, with D hard to call. The germline V and J ends were trimmed by 5 bases and 4 bases, with 17 bases remaining between them. The germline V gene encodes CDR1 MNHEY and CDR2 SMNVEV (reference sequence). There are 15 residues in the CDR3.

The genes are TRBV5-1 and TRBJ2-7; 7 bases line up with TRBD1. J was trimmed by 0 bases and V by 2 bases; bases with no gene match: 5. Germline V gene data show CDR1 as SGHRS and CDR2 as YFSETQ. This CDR3 contains 15 residues. CDR3 in amino acids: CASSLGQANSYEQYF. CDR3 nucleotides: TGCGCCAGCAGCTTAGGACAGGCGAACTCCTACGAGCAGTACTTC.

This clone was counted a few times. The chain recombines TRBV2 with TRBJ1-4; 8 bases match TRBD1. In germline, CDR1 is SNHLY, CDR2 FYNNEI. This CDR3 has 14 residues. V lost 5 bases and J lost 5; bases outside the gene matches: 4. The CDR3 DNA is TGTGCCAGCAGTTACAGGGGGATCAATGAAAAACTGTTTTTT. It yields the protein CASSYRGINEKLFF.